The clone carrying this TCR beta chain was detected only a few times. Its matching antigen is unknown. The data were obtained in a study of cytomegalovirus exposure and HLA in healthy donors. With 60 Vbeta and 13 Jbeta primers, the PCR was carried out. Profiled with immunoSEQ multiplex PCR; TCRdb holds only in-frame clones, not every one. The sample holds under 150,000 clones, under 70% seen once. With 3 bases removed from V and 6 bases from J, the gap between germline ends came to 14 bases. CDR1 and CDR2 (germline): MNHNS, SASEGT. The CDR3 spans 15 residues. Points from the study as a whole: Presence/absence analyses assumed roughly uniform sequencing depth across donors.

Sequencing was carried out using PBMCs. This sequence originates from a man younger than 30 in good health and CMV-seropositive. This rearrangement joins TRBV6-1 to TRBJ2-2; possible D gene TRBD1, 5 bases. The CDR3 sequence: CASSDTGHLPGELFF. Written as DNA, the CDR3 is TGTGCCAGCAGTGACACCGGACACCTCCCCGGGGAGCTGTTTTTT.